This TCR beta chain is from a study of CD8+ T cells in alopecia areata (dated by TCRdb to the late 2010s). As for the study more broadly: Treated patients were enrolled in an open-label pilot trial of oral tofacitinib, 5 to 10 mg twice daily, for moderate-to-severe alopecia areata. Patients on tofacitinib were biopsied at baseline and after 4 and 24 weeks of treatment, and several of the patients also had a later scalp biopsy. Scalp clonality was compared among normal scalp (n=4), patchy alopecia areata scalp (n=8), and alopecia totalis/universalis scalp (n=8). On the human side, TCRbeta sequencing was run on scalp tissue and on sorted CD4+ and CD8+ peripheral blood T cells from healthy controls and from alopecia areata patients with either patchy or totalis/universalis disease. The RNA source kit depended on sample type: the PAXgene miRNA kit for fixed scalp, the miRNeasy kit for PBMCs, and the RNeasy kit for mouse skin. In both human patients and the C3H/HeJ mouse model, the study applied high-throughput TCRbeta sequencing to look at T cell clonal expansion in alopecia areata. The SALT score, which quantifies the percentage of affected scalp surface area, was used to measure disease severity in treated patients. Amplification of TCRbeta CDR3 regions was done by immunoSEQ multiplex PCR using 35 Vbeta forward primers and 13 Jbeta reverse primers. Patients received tofacitinib for 6 to 18 months and were then followed off drug for 6 months to check for delayed response and recurrence.

As regards this clone: Its cognate antigen has yet to be identified. The sample holds no much larger clone one base away, and base qualities are not on file.

The research as a whole found: Because the treated cohort was small and had just a single nonresponder, larger studies are needed to establish links between baseline CD8+ expansion and response. During tofacitinib treatment, many expanded lesional clones stuck around in both scalp and blood, and this persistence may partly explain why relapse happens after treatment is stopped. TCR sequences shared between patients were less clear than in mice, possibly partly because of HLA diversity in the patient population. Lesional scalp, especially in alopecia totalis/universalis, showed higher clonality and more expanded CD8+ clones than normal scalp, suggesting antigenic drive. Scalp TCR repertoire analysis is complicated because resident alphabeta T cells in normal human skin are also sequenced, whereas mouse skin is dominated by gammadelta T cells. Scalp clonality and the number of expanded CD8+ clones among the top 100 scalp clones were significantly decreased by tofacitinib.

The sample's time point label is to be understood as: around 4 weeks on oral tofacitinib. Taken with the paper, the label for treatment or condition translates to: oral pan-JAK inhibitor, 5-10 mg twice daily. Lesional scalp punch biopsies and peripheral blood were obtained from alopecia areata patients. After PBMCs were isolated by density centrifugation and stained for CD3, CD4 and CD8, a FACSAria was used to sort CD4+ and CD8+ T cells. The library was made by the immunoSEQ multiplex PCR assay. To provide template for TCR sequencing, every sample had RNA extracted and reverse transcribed into cDNA. SuperScript III was used to make first-strand cDNA, primed with a 2:1 mix of oligo-dT and random hexamers. A synthetic immune receptor repertoire was used to gauge amplification bias, and whatever bias remained was removed computationally. On the authors' methods: Raw reads were preprocessed to remove errors, and CDR3 was defined according to IMGT conventions as the region from the conserved cysteine to phenylalanine. To get clonality, Shannon entropy was normalized by log2 of the number of productive unique TCRs and the result was subtracted from 1. Whether each scalp clone was CD4 or CD8 was inferred by checking scalp TCRbeta sequences against the CD4 and CD8 repertoires from sorted blood. In TCRdb, the immuneACCESS table is reduced to in-frame sequences with V and J assigned. These tables do not hold every clone; where another copy was compared, an unresolved V gene accounts for under half, and the others remain unexplained. Clone size and the V and J calls come from that table; the DNA yielded D and trimming. Counted in this sample were 110,000 or so clones; 50% to 75% of them appeared once. The leading ten clones occupy around 30% of the sample.

There are 14 amino acids in the CDR3, from cysteine to phenylalanine inclusive. The entry retains the CDR3 DNA only, 42 bases that are in frame from base 1. A distance of 14 bases separates the germline ends of V and J, which lose 5 bases and 4 bases respectively. Per the germline V gene (reference sequence), MNHEY is the CDR1 and SMNVEV is the CDR2. Specimen: CD8+ T cells sorted from blood, collected at week 4, from a patient treated with tofacitinib. The receptor was derived from a human donor with alopecia areata. The rearranged chain carries TRBV27 and TRBJ1-2, with the identity of the D gene unclear. The CDR3 is CASSPLGSGYGYTF. The nucleotides are TGTGCCAGCAGTCCTCTTGGGTCGGGCTATGGCTACACCTTC.